The present entry profiles one T cell receptor beta chain with its context. This specimen comes from a study of shared clonotypes between healthy human individuals. Turning to the study itself: Three men and a couple of women, aged 18 to 49, were donors.

Measured with immunoSEQ multiplex PCR; TCRdb has only the in-frame clones, and not every one. The sample holds about 460,000 clones, roughly four fifths seen once. Donors had no recently reported acute infections or vaccinations and were HIV-negative. Unsorted samples, those not sorted, used approximately 100 million PBMCs for genomic DNA. The CDR3 runs 15 residues. Germline assignment: CDR1 SGHRS and CDR2 YFSETQ. Trimming cost V 1 base and J 6 bases, with 15 bases left between them. What was sequenced was PBMCs. The V call is TRBV5-1, the J call TRBJ2-3; D may correspond to TRBD1 or TRBD2 (5 bases each). This TCR was sampled from a woman aged 40 to 50 in good health. Some clones in this sample may be carry-over from other donors' samples. The DNA of the CDR3 is TGCGCCAGCAGCTTGTGGTCAGGGAGAGGTGATACGCAGTATTTT. Translating it yields CASSLWSGRGDTQYF. Variable domain in full (rest from reference TRBV5-1 and TRBJ2-3): KAGVTQTPRYLIKTRGQQVTLSCSPISGHRSVSWYQQTPGQGLQFLFEYFSETQRNKGNFPGRFSGRQFSNSRSEMNVSTLELGDSALYLCASSLWSGRGDTQYFGPGTRLTVL.